This is a list of T cell receptor beta chains from one sample in a study of control samples from healthy donors and cancer patients. Measured with immunoSEQ multiplex PCR; TCRdb has only the in-frame clones, and not every one. The sample consists of around 180,000 clones, about 86% of them appearing once. The sequenced material came from blood. These TCRs come from a woman in her thirties in good health. CDR3s include the opening cysteine and the closing phenylalanine or tryptophan. Each record gives: clone size, J gene, D gene, V gene, CDR3 DNA, CDR3 protein. D genes are given only for firm matches. Only part of the rows carry a size: once, few, many, or a class if the clone is expanded.

.,TRBJ2-7,.,TRBV28,TGTGCCGGGGCAGGGTCGACCTACGAGCAGTACTTC,CAGAGSTYEQYF
.,TRBJ2-2,.,TRBV27,TGTGCCAGCAGTCAGGGGTCGAACACCGGGGAGCTGTTTTTT,CASSQGSNTGELFF
once,TRBJ1-1,.,TRBV11-3,TGTGCCAGCAGTGAAATGTTCGACACTGAAGCTTTCTTT,CASSEMFDTEAFF
.,TRBJ1-3,.,TRBV25-1,TGTGCCAGCAGTGGGGTCGGAAACACCATATATTTT,CASSGVGNTIYF
.,TRBJ2-1,TRBD2,TRBV28,TGTGCCAGCAGTTTAGGACTAGCGGGAGTATCCTCCTACAATGAGCAGTTCTTC,CASSLGLAGVSSYNEQFF
.,TRBJ1-2,.,TRBV28,TGTGCCAGCAGTTTCTCTCCGACGGCGGGCTACACCTTC,CASSFSPTAGYTF
.,TRBJ2-1,.,TRBV24-1,TGTGCCACCTCCGGGATACATGAGGACAATGAGCAGTTCTTC,CATSGIHEDNEQFF
.,TRBJ2-7,TRBD2,TRBV10-3,TGTGCCGTCAGTGAGTCGGGCAGCGGGAGGGCCCACTACGAGCAGTACTTC,CAVSESGSGRAHYEQYF
.,TRBJ2-3,.,TRBV7-2,TGTGCCAGCAGCTTAAGTAGCGGACCCTCTGGGGATACGCAGTATTTT,CASSLSSGPSGDTQYF
.,TRBJ1-1,.,TRBV18,TGTGCCAGCTCACCAGAAAGGGAGGTGGCTTTCTTT,CASSPEREVAFF
.,TRBJ2-3,.,TRBV5-1,TGCGCCAGCAGCTTGAGCGGCAGGGATTCTACAGATACGCAGTATTTT,CASSLSGRDSTDTQYF
.,TRBJ2-2,TRBD2,TRBV4-2,TGTGCCAGCAGCCGAGGGACTAGGGCGCACACCGGGGAGCTGTTTTTT,CASSRGTRAHTGELFF
.,TRBJ1-3,.,TRBV28,TGTGCCAGCAGTTACGAGCAGGGTAGAGACACCATATATTTT,CASSYEQGRDTIYF
.,TRBJ2-5,TRBD2,TRBV2,TGTGCCAGCAGTGAAACTAGCGGGGGGGCCGGGGAGACCCAGTACTTC,CASSETSGGAGETQYF
.,TRBJ1-2,TRBD1,TRBV7-9,TGTGCCAGCAGCTCCGACAGGGGAAGAGGCTACACCTTC,CASSSDRGRGYTF